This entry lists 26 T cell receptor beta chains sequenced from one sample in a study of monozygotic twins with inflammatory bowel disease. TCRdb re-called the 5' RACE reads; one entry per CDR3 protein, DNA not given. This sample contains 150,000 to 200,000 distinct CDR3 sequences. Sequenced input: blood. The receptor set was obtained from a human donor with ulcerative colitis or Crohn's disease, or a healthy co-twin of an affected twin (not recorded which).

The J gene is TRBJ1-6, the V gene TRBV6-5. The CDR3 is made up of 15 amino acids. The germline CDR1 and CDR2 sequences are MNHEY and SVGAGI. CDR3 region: CASSYYADGNSPLHF.

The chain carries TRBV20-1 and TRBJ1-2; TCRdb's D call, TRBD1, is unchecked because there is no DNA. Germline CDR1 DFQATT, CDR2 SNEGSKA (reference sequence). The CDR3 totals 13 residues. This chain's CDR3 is CSAERTELYGYTF.

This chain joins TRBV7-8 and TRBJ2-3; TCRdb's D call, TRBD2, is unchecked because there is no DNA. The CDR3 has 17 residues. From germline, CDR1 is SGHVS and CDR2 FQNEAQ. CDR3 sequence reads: CASSLAVSSGRTDTQYF.

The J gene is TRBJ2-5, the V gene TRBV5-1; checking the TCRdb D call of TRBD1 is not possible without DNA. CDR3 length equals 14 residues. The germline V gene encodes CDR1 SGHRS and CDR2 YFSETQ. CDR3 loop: CASSTLQGPETQYF.

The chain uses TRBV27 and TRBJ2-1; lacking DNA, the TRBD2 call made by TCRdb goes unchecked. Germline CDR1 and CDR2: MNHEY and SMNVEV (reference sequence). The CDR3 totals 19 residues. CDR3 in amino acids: CASSPFPWDGRASYNEQFF.

The CDR3 loop is CSVATSGSGRANEQFF. The V and J genes are TRBV29-1 and TRBJ2-1; there is no DNA to check the TCRdb D call of TRBD2. CDR1 SQVTM and CDR2 ANQGSEA come from the germline V gene. The CDR3 extends over 16 amino acids.

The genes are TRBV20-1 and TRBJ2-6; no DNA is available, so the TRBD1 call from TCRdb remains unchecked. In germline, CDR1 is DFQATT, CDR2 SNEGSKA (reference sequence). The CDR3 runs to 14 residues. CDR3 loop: CSATNRAGANVLTF.

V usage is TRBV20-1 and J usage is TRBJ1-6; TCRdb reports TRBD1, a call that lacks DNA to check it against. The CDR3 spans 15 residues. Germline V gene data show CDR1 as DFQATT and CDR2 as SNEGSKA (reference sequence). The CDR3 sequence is CSARAPGQGASPLHF.

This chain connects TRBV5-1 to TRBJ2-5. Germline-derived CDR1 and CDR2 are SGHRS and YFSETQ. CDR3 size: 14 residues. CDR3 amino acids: CASSSVDAEETQYF.

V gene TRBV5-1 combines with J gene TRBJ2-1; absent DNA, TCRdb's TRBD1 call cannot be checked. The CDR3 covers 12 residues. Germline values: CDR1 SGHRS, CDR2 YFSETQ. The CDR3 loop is CASSLVGGEQFF.

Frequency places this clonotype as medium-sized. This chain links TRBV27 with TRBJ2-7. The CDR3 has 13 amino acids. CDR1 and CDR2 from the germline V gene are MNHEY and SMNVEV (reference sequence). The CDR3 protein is CASSSVGIREQYF.

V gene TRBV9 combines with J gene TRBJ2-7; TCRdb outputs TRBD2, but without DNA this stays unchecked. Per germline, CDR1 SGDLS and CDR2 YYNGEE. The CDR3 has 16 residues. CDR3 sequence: CASSVGTSGAAYEQYF.

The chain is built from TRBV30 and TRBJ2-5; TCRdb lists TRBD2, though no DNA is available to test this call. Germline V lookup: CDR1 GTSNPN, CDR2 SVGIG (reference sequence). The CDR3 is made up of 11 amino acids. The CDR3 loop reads CAWNLAETQYF.

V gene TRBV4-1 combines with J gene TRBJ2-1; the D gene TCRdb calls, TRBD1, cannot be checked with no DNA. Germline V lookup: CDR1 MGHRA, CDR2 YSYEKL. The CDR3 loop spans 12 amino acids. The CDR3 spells CASSFPSNEQFF.

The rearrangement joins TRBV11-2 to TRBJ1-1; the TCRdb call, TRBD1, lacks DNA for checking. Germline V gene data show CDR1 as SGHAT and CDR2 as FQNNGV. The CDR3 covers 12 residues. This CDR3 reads CASRSPLQDPLF.

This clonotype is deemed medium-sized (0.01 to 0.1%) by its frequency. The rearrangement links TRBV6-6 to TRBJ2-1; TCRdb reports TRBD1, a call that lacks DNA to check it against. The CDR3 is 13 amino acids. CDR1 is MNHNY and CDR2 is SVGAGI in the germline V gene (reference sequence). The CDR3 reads CASLSDKNNEQFF.

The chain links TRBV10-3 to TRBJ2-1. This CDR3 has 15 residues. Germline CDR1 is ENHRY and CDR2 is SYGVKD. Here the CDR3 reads CAISESRAEYNEQFF.

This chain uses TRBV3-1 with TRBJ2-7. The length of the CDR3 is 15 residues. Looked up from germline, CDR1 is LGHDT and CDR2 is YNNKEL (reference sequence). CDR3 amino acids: CASSPALGPHYEQYF.

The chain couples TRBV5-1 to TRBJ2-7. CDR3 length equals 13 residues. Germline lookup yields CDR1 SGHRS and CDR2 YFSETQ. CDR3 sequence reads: CASSLGDINEQYF.

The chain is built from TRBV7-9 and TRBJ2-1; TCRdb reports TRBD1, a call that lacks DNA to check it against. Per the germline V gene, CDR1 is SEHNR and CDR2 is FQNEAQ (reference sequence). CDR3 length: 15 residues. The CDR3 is CASSWATGSINEQFF.

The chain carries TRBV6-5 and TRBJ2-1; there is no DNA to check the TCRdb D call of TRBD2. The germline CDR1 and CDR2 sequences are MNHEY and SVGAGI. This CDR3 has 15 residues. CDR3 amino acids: CASSFGSSEGNEQFF.

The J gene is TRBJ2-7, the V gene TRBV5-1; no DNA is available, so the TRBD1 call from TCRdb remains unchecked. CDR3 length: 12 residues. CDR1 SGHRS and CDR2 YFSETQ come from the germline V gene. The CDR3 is CASSAVGAEQYF.

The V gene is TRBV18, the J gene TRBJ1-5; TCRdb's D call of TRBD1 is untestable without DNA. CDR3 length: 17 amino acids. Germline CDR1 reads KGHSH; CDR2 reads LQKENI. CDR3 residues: CASSPFRDRGDNQPQHF.

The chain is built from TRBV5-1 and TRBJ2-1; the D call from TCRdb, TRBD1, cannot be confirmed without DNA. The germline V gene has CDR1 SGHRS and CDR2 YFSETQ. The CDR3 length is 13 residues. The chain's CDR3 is CASSLARGYEQFF.

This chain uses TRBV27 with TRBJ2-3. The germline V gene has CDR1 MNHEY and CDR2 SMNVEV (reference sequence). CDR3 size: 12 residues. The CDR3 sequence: CASSRYTDTQYF.

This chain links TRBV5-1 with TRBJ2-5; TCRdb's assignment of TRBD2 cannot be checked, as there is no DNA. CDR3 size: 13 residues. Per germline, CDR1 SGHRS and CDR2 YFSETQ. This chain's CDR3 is CASSLTSGETQYF.